This TCR beta chain emerged from a study of T cells in Graves' hyperthyroidism and ophthalmopathy. Regarding the study as a whole: Most thyroid clonotypes expanded above 0.001 appeared in blood too. A model of 13 V-J features distinguished ophthalmopathy from stable hyperthyroidism. The model identified upcoming ophthalmopathy a median roughly 6 months ahead of onset.

The source material, RNA transcripts, was used to amplify TCR beta CDR3 regions. The TCR CDR3 first-round RT-PCR relied on the HTBI primer set. MiXCR, run by TCRdb on the multiplex PCR reads, gives a single entry per CDR3 protein. The data contain about 690,000 distinct CDR3 sequences, around 16% of them seen just once; the ten biggest clones take up 15%. Remarks on this clonotype: Antigen specificity is unknown. The junction differs from germline at one of its ends, possibly a read error.

The length of the CDR3 is 17 residues. Germline V gene sequence: CDR1 SGHTA, CDR2 FQGNSA. Graves' hyperthyroidism is called stable when ophthalmopathy does not progress within 18 months. The chain links TRBV7-2 to TRBJ2-2; the D call may be TRBD1 or TRBD2 (5 bases each). The material sequenced was blood. The clonotype originates from a man over 45 with Graves' hyperthyroidism. CDR3 DNA: TGCGCCAGCAGCTTATCGTCATCCGGGGCCTCAACCGTGGAGCTGTTTTTT. This codes for CASSLSSSGASTVELFF.